The next 14 T cell receptor beta chains were all read from a single sample in a study of OX40 agonist ivuxolimab in advanced cancers. The protocol was immunoSEQ multiplex PCR, while the TCRdb copy is restricted to in-frame clones and leaves out a portion. The table includes around 29,000 clones, roughly 87% detected once. Material: CD4+ or CD8+ T cells sorted from blood, obtained in a trial of the OX40 agonist ivuxolimab. The receptor source for this set is an adult with an advanced solid tumor such as melanoma, head and neck, liver or kidney cancer.

The table lists this clone with a few counts. The V gene is TRBV19, the J gene TRBJ1-2, with TRBD1 matching over 7 bases. Germline-derived CDR1 and CDR2 are LNHDA and SQIVND (reference sequence). CDR3 length: 14 amino acids. V was clipped by 6 bases and J by 4 bases; unmatched bases: 8. Here the CDR3 reads CASRTEGASYGYTF. The CDR3 DNA is TGTGCCAGTAGGACGGAGGGGGCTAGCTATGGCTACACCTTC. The whole variable domain, filled in from reference TRBV19 and TRBJ1-2, reads DGGITQSPKYLFRKEGQNVTLSCEQNLNHDAMYWYRQDPGQGLRLIYYSQIVNDFQKGDIAEGYSVSREKKESFPLTVTSAQKNPTAFYLCASRTEGASYGYTFGSGTRLTVV.

Concerning this clone: The sample contains more than one DNA sequence encoding this CDR3. V is TRBV13 and J is TRBJ1-1; possible D gene TRBD1, 6 bases. The CDR3 has 14 residues. Deletions cut 1 base from V and 1 base from J, with 7 bases between. The germline V gene encodes CDR1 PRHDT and CDR2 FYEKMQ (reference sequence). The DNA of the CDR3 is TGTGCCAGCAGCTTAGTAGGGGGGAACACTGAAGCTTTCTTT. Translating gives CASSLVGGNTEAFF.

The genes are TRBV6-6 and TRBJ2-7, with D unclear. From germline, CDR1 is MNHNY and CDR2 SVGAGI (reference sequence). The CDR3 covers 11 residues. V was trimmed by 0 bases and J by 6 bases, leaving 3 bases between them. The CDR3 is CASSYSSEQYF. In DNA, the CDR3 is TGTGCCAGCAGTTACTCGTCCGAGCAGTACTTC.

The rearrangement uses TRBV4-2 and TRBJ2-2, with D uncertain. Trimming stripped 0 bases from V and 4 bases from J, with 3 bases between. Per the germline V gene, CDR1 is LGHNA and CDR2 is YNFKEQ. The CDR3 totals 13 residues. The CDR3 here is CASSQDPTGELFF. The CDR3 DNA reads TGTGCCAGCAGCCAAGATCCCACCGGGGAGCTGTTTTTT.

This sequence joins TRBV11-2 and TRBJ1-1; D remains ambiguous. Germline V CDR1 and CDR2: SGHAT, FQNNGV. This CDR3 is built from 13 residues. The V end lost 1 base, the J end lost 2 bases, and 5 bases lay between the germline ends. Written as DNA, the CDR3 is TGTGCCAGCAGCTTAGGGGCCAACACTGAAGCTTTCTTT. This translates into CASSLGANTEAFF.

The gene calls are TRBV4-3 and TRBJ2-2; a weak D match, TRBD2 (5 bases). The CDR3 sequence is 15 residues long. The ends were cut back, 4 bases at V and 0 bases at J, with 9 bases in the middle. Germline CDR1 LGHNA, CDR2 YSLEER. The CDR3 is CASSPDWANTGELFF. In DNA, the CDR3 is TGCGCCAGCAGCCCGGACTGGGCGAACACCGGGGAGCTGTTTTTT.

This chain connects TRBV5-1 to TRBJ2-1, with a possible D match to TRBD1 (6 bases). CDR1 is SGHRS and CDR2 is YFSETQ in the germline V gene. The CDR3 runs to 15 residues. V lost 1 base, J lost 3 bases, and 11 bases lay in between. The chain's CDR3 is CASSLTGHNYNEQFF. CDR3 sequence (DNA): TGCGCCAGCAGCTTGACGGGACATAACTACAATGAGCAGTTCTTC.

This clone appeared a single time. The chain has TRBV7-2 and TRBJ1-1, with D perhaps matching TRBD1 (5 bases). The CDR3 is 11 amino acids. Germline assignment: CDR1 SGHTA and CDR2 FQGNSA. The V end lost 4 bases, the J end lost 11 bases, and 11 bases lay between the germline ends. The CDR3 protein is CASSSGLGAFF. In DNA form, the CDR3 reads TGTGCCAGCAGCTCGGGGCTTGGGGCTTTCTTT.

The genes are TRBV6-6 and TRBJ2-3, with 12 nucleotides matching TRBD2. The CDR3 is made up of 15 amino acids. Germline loops: CDR1 MNHNY, CDR2 SVGAGI (reference sequence). Germline trimming cut 7 bases from V and 5 bases from J; bases unmatched to any gene: 7. The CDR3 nucleotides are TGTGCCAGCATCCTAGCGGGGGGGCCTGAAGATACGCAGTATTTT. Protein sequence: CASILAGGPEDTQYF.

The chain uses TRBV7-6 and TRBJ1-1; 7 bases agree with TRBD1. Trimming at V came to 3 bases and at J to 1 base, leaving 2 bases not matched to a gene. Germline V gives CDR1 SGHVS, CDR2 FNYEAQ. The CDR3 is made up of 14 amino acids. CDR3 sequence (DNA): TGTGCCAGCAGCTTCGGGACAGCGAACACTGAAGCTTTCTTT. Protein: CASSFGTANTEAFF.

The chain joins TRBV2 to TRBJ2-4; no firm D call. This CDR3 is built from 14 residues. CDR1 SNHLY and CDR2 FYNNEI come from the germline V gene. V gave up 3 bases and J gave up 0 bases, with 6 bases separating them. CDR3 residues: CASSDRVAKNIQYF. The CDR3, as DNA: TGTGCCAGCAGTGATCGTGTAGCCAAAAACATTCAGTACTTC.

A few counts support this clone. A junction boundary mismatches the germline segment, possibly from a read error. This chain joins TRBV7-7 and TRBJ2-7; TRBD1 matches at 11 bases. The CDR3 length is 14 residues. CDR1 and CDR2 (germline): SSHAT, FNYEAQ (reference sequence). CDR3 loop: CASSLGQGAYEQYF. The CDR3 DNA follows: TGTGCTAGCAGCTTAGGACAGGGGGCGTACGAGCAGTACTTC.

The V call is TRBV6-6, the J call TRBJ2-7; 10 bases are shared with TRBD1. The CDR3 totals 16 residues. Per germline, CDR1 MNHNY and CDR2 SVGAGI (reference sequence). Losses at the gene ends were 0 bases for V and 0 bases for J; bases not matched to a gene: 2. This CDR3 reads CASSYSDRGSSYEQYF. For the CDR3, the DNA is TGTGCCAGCAGTTACTCGGACAGGGGGAGCTCCTACGAGCAGTACTTC.

The chain is built from TRBV2 and TRBJ2-7; D possibly corresponds to TRBD1 (5 bases). V was pared by 3 bases and J by 0 bases, with 9 bases between. CDR1 SNHLY and CDR2 FYNNEI come from the germline V gene. The CDR3 contains 14 residues. The CDR3 DNA sequence: TGTGCCAGCAGTGATTTGCAGGGCTCCTACGAGCAGTACTTC. This gives the protein CASSDLQGSYEQYF.